This T cell receptor (beta chain) stems from a study of T cells in Graves' hyperthyroidism and ophthalmopathy. Study-level points and caveats: Among thyroid clonotypes expanded above 0.001, most also appeared in blood. The model identified upcoming ophthalmopathy a median approximately 6.4 months ahead of onset.

TCR beta CDR3 regions were amplified from RNA transcripts. Researchers ran a first-round RT-PCR on the TCR CDR3 using the HTBI primer set. MiXCR was run by TCRdb on the multiplex PCR reads, yielding one entry per CDR3 protein. Of hundreds of thousands of distinct CDR3 sequences listed, 12% to 15% are singletons. Trimming pared 1 base from V and 0 bases from J, leaving 22 bases between. This CDR3 comprises 19 residues. Germline values: CDR1 SGHDN, CDR2 FVKESK. This clonotype has at least ten counts. What it binds is not known. Fresh 10 ml peripheral blood yielded PBMCs. This sequence originates from a woman between 18 and 30 years old with Graves' hyperthyroidism. Sample: blood. This chain uses TRBV14 with TRBJ2-7; D possibly corresponds to TRBD1 (5 bases). The DNA of the CDR3 is TGTGCCAGCAGCCAAGGAAAGGGGTTTAGCCGCCTGTCCTCCTACGAGCAGTACTTC. This encodes CASSQGKGFSRLSSYEQYF.